The 3 T cell receptor beta chains below all came from one sample that was sequenced in a study of persistence of HIV-infected CD4 T cells. The libraries were made with immunoSEQ version 4 in survey mode. The method was immunoSEQ multiplex PCR; TCRdb's version includes in-frame clones alone and lacks a portion of them. The table records roughly 9,200 clones, more than 70% of them present only once. These receptors lack a known antigen. Cells were stimulated with overlapping HIV-1 Gag 15-mer peptides. Sorting selected CD4+ T cells upregulating both CD40 ligand and CD69. Sequences were derived from CD4+ T cells sorted from PBMCs after roughly 20-hour stimulation, sampled from a patient who received antiretroviral therapy. The source of these receptors is an adult woman with HIV who was CMV-seropositive.

The J gene is TRBJ1-1, the V gene TRBV6-2 or TRBV6-3; possible D gene TRBD1, 5 bases. Looked up from germline, CDR1 is MNHEY and CDR2 is SVGEGT. The CDR3 extends over 15 amino acids. V was pared by 3 bases and J by 1 base, with 12 bases between. CDR3 region: CASSYRSGGNTEAFF. The CDR3 DNA is TGTGCCAGCAGTTATCGTTCGGGGGGGAACACTGAAGCTTTCTTT.

The chain is built from TRBV28 and TRBJ1-6; D unclear. The CDR3 length is 13 residues. The ends were cut back, 5 bases at V and 9 bases at J, with 11 bases in the middle. Germline CDR1 is MDHEN and CDR2 is SYDVKM. CDR3 in amino acids: CASSPPEGSPLHF. The CDR3 nucleotides are TGTGCCAGCAGTCCTCCCGAGGGTTCACCCCTCCACTTT.

The chain couples TRBV10-1 to TRBJ2-3; 13 bases agree with TRBD2. This CDR3 contains 14 residues. CDR1 and CDR2 from the germline V gene are WNHNN and SYGVQD (reference sequence). With 4 bases clipped from V and 5 bases from J, the junction kept 0 bases outside the gene matches. The CDR3 nucleotides read TGCGCCAGCAGTGGACTAGCGGGGGGAGATACGCAGTATTTT. Amino acid sequence: CASSGLAGGDTQYF.